This entry lists 20 T cell receptor beta chains sequenced from one sample in a study of shared clonotypes between healthy human individuals. Profiling relied on immunoSEQ multiplex PCR, and the TCRdb table lists in-frame clones only, not all of them. The sample records 2 million to 3 million clones, roughly 93% being singletons. The sequenced sample was naive CD4+ T cells from PBMCs. Subset here: CD45RA+ positively selected. The receptors originated from a man younger than 30 in good health. Some clones in this sample may be carry-over from other donors' samples.

This chain uses TRBV5-4 with TRBJ2-5; no clear D. The ends were cut back, 4 bases at V and 4 bases at J, with 20 bases in the middle. The V gene's germline CDR1 is SGHNT and CDR2 YYREEE (reference sequence). The CDR3 sequence is 16 residues long. CDR3 sequence: CASSTARGSARETQYF. The CDR3 DNA follows: TGTGCCAGCAGCACGGCCCGCGGATCCGCCCGAGAGACCCAGTACTTC.

This chain connects TRBV28 to TRBJ2-1, with 7 bases matching TRBD1. The CDR3 has 16 amino acids. V was clipped by 2 bases and J by 5 bases; unmatched bases: 9. Germline V gene lookup returns CDR1 MDHEN and CDR2 SYDVKM. The CDR3 sequence: CASSLADRAHHNEQFF. CDR3 DNA sequence: TGTGCCAGCAGTTTAGCCGACAGGGCCCACCACAATGAGCAGTTCTTC.

The chain joins TRBV5-1 to TRBJ1-4; D possibly corresponds to TRBD1 (6 bases). The CDR3 consists of 18 residues. Germline loops: CDR1 SGHRS, CDR2 YFSETQ. Trimming shortened V by 0 bases and J by 8 bases, and 23 bases separated the two germline ends. CDR3 in amino acids: CASSLDPTVAQGGEKLFF. The CDR3 nucleotides read TGCGCCAGCAGCTTGGATCCTACGGTCGCACAGGGAGGCGAAAAACTGTTTTTT.

This clone has a handful of counts. Other DNA sequences from this sample encode an identical CDR3 as well. The chain is built from TRBV28 and TRBJ1-3; D remains unclear. Trimming shortened V by 2 bases and J by 0 bases, and 2 bases separated the two germline ends. The CDR3 runs to 13 residues. Germline V CDR1 and CDR2: MDHEN, SYDVKM. CDR3 loop: CASSLLSGNTIYF. Here the CDR3 DNA reads TGTGCCAGCAGTTTACTCTCTGGAAACACCATATATTTT.

The rearrangement joins TRBV21-1 to TRBJ2-7; whether TRBD2, the table's D call, matches the DNA was not checked. TRBV21-1 is a documented pseudogene. The CDR3 has 13 residues. CDR3 coding DNA: TGTGCCAGCAGCAAAACTCGTTTCGACGAGCAGTACTTC. This translates into CASSKTRFDEQYF.

This rearrangement joins TRBV6-5 to TRBJ2-5; D ambiguous. Germline CDR1 and CDR2: MNHEY and SVGAGI. The CDR3 length is 12 residues. With 5 bases removed from V and 11 bases from J, the gap between germline ends came to 15 bases. The CDR3 DNA sequence: TGTGCCAGCAGTCCCGAGGTTGGTGGGCAGTACTTC. It encodes CASSPEVGGQYF.

The chain couples TRBV5-5 to TRBJ2-7; 10 bases line up with TRBD2. V dropped 0 bases and J dropped 4; count of bases not matched to a gene: 4. The CDR3 sequence is 15 residues long. Germline CDR1 reads SGHKS; CDR2 reads YYEKEE (reference sequence). This CDR3 reads CASSLEPAGGYEQYF. The CDR3, as DNA: TGTGCCAGCAGCTTGGAACCAGCGGGAGGGTACGAGCAGTACTTC.

This sequence joins TRBV19 and TRBJ2-7, with 7 bases identical to TRBD2. J lost 6 bases, V lost 10 bases, and 18 bases had no gene match. From germline, CDR1 is LNHDA and CDR2 SQIVND (reference sequence). The CDR3 runs to 15 residues. This CDR3 reads CATTAGGDEGFEQYF. The DNA for the CDR3 is TGTGCCACTACCGCTGGGGGGGATGAAGGGTTCGAGCAGTACTTC.

With respect to this clone: This sample includes further DNA sequences coding for the same CDR3. The V call is TRBV20-1, the J call TRBJ1-1; D not certain. CDR1 and CDR2 (germline): DFQATT, SNEGSKA (reference sequence). With 3 bases removed from V and 4 bases from J, the gap between germline ends came to 6 bases. The CDR3 sequence is 11 residues long. This CDR3 reads CSASRVTEAFF. The CDR3, as DNA: TGCAGTGCTAGTAGAGTCACTGAAGCTTTCTTT.

Remarks on this clone: One end of the junction does not line up with germline, which may come from a read error. This rearrangement joins TRBV6-5 to TRBJ1-1; D perhaps matches TRBD1 (6 bases). CDR1 MNHEY and CDR2 SVGAGI come from the germline V gene. This CDR3 is 15 amino acids long. This CDR3 reads CASRTTGGMNTEALF. The CDR3 coding sequence is TGTGCCAGCAGGACCACGGGGGGCATGAACACTGAAGCTCTCTTT.

This rearrangement joins TRBV9 to TRBJ2-7; 12 bases match TRBD2. The CDR3 is made up of 14 amino acids. Germline CDR1 reads SGDLS; CDR2 reads YYNGEE. With V trimmed by 3 bases and J by 7 bases, 5 bases remained unmatched. As DNA, the CDR3 is TGTGCCAGCAGCGCCGGACTAGCGGGAATAGAGCAGTACTTC. Its protein is CASSAGLAGIEQYF.

This clone came up once. The rearrangement joins TRBV27 to TRBJ2-7; 11 nucleotides agree with TRBD2. Trimming cost V 8 bases and J 11 bases; bases outside gene matches: 8. The CDR3 is 12 amino acids. CDR1 and CDR2 from the germline V gene are MNHEY and SMNVEV (reference sequence). CDR3 protein: CASGTSGSGKYF. As DNA, the CDR3 is TGTGCCAGCGGAACTAGCGGGAGTGGAAAGTACTTC.

This clone was seen just once. The rearrangement uses TRBV7-9 and TRBJ2-2; TRBD2 matches at 7 bases. The CDR3 extends over 14 amino acids. Trimming at V came to 5 bases and at J to 7 bases, leaving 7 bases not matched to a gene. CDR1 and CDR2 from the germline V gene are SEHNR and FQNEAQ (reference sequence). The CDR3 DNA reads TGTGCCAGCAGCCCGGGACTAATTTACGGGGAGCTGTTTTTT. Its protein product is CASSPGLIYGELFF.

The V call is TRBV5-4, the J call TRBJ1-2, with TRBD1 matching over 12 bases. This CDR3 region has 17 residues. The junction had 8 bases not matched to a gene; V was cut back by 4 bases and J by 1 base. Germline CDR1 SGHNT, CDR2 YYREEE (reference sequence). This CDR3 reads CASSMGQGAPDNYGYTF. For the CDR3, the DNA is TGTGCCAGCAGCATGGGACAGGGGGCACCGGATAACTATGGCTACACCTTC.

With respect to this clone: This CDR3 is also generated by other DNA sequences in the sample. V and J are TRBV28 and TRBJ1-1; maybe TRBD1 (6 bases). With 6 bases removed from V and 4 bases from J, the gap between germline ends came to 9 bases. The germline V gene encodes CDR1 MDHEN and CDR2 SYDVKM. There are 12 residues in the CDR3. The CDR3 DNA follows: TGTGCCAGCAGAAGGGGGGGCACTGAAGCTTTCTTT. Residues: CASRRGGTEAFF.

V usage is TRBV11-2 and J usage is TRBJ2-7, with TRBD2 matching 10 bases. The trim removed 1 base at V and 4 bases at J, leaving 10 bases unmatched. Germline-derived CDR1 and CDR2 are SGHAT and FQNNGV. This CDR3 is built from 17 residues. This CDR3 reads CASSLVELASGSYEQYF. CDR3 coding DNA: TGTGCCAGCAGCTTAGTAGAGTTGGCTAGCGGGAGTTACGAGCAGTACTTC.

The chain links TRBV28 to TRBJ2-6; the match to TRBD1 covers 8 bases. The CDR3 runs 16 residues. Germline CDR1 and CDR2: MDHEN and SYDVKM. With 6 bases clipped from V and 2 bases from J, the junction kept 6 bases outside the gene matches. The CDR3 nucleotides are TGTGCCAGCAGAAAGCCAGGGGGCGCTGGGGCCAACGTCCTGACTTTC. This sequence encodes CASRKPGGAGANVLTF.

The chain is built from TRBV5-1 and TRBJ2-7, with D perhaps TRBD1 (6 bases). V was cut by 7 bases and J by 1 base, with 15 bases left in between. Per germline, CDR1 SGHRS and CDR2 YFSETQ. This CDR3 is 14 amino acids long. The CDR3 spells CASGPQGISYEQYF. The CDR3 bases are TGCGCCAGCGGCCCCCAGGGGATTTCCTACGAGCAGTACTTC.

This sequence joins TRBV28 and TRBJ1-5; D is perhaps TRBD1 (6 bases). Trimming removed 5 bases from V and 7 bases from J, with 15 bases in between. The germline CDR1 and CDR2 sequences are MDHEN and SYDVKM. CDR3 length equals 14 residues. CDR3 sequence (DNA): TGTGCCAGCAGTACAGGGTCTAGAGGCCAGCCCCAGCATTTT. It specifies CASSTGSRGQPQHF.

This chain uses TRBV27 with TRBJ1-1, with no clear D. The CDR3 runs 16 residues. Trimming cost V 7 bases and J 0 bases, with 18 bases left between them. From germline, CDR1 is MNHEY and CDR2 SMNVEV (reference sequence). The chain's CDR3 is CASTGGDSTMNTEAFF. The CDR3 DNA reads as TGTGCCAGCACCGGTGGGGATTCGACGATGAACACTGAAGCTTTCTTT.